In its sample, the clone carrying this T cell receptor beta chain was seen many times. Its matching antigen is unknown. The junction departs from the called germline gene at one end, perhaps through a read error. CDR1 and CDR2 (germline): SSHAT, FNYEAQ (reference sequence). This CDR3 is 15 amino acids long. The sample is drawn from a study of T cells in Graves' hyperthyroidism and ophthalmopathy. Uncontrolled infection, other autoimmune disease, pregnancy and lactation each barred patients from inclusion. The blood sample dates from first hyperthyroidism diagnosis, preceding any ophthalmopathy symptoms. Regions amplified from RNA transcripts were the TCR beta CDR3 regions. HTBI primers were employed in a first-round RT-PCR of the TCR CDR3. MiXCR was run by TCRdb on the multiplex PCR reads, yielding one entry per CDR3 protein. The sample yields about 770,000 distinct CDR3 sequences, roughly a sixth seen once.

General observations from the study: The authors' 13 V-J model separated ophthalmopathy from stable hyperthyroidism. For ophthalmopathy, model prediction preceded onset by a median 6.5 months.

Sequencing was done on a sample of blood. The receptor was derived from a woman in her 50s with Graves' hyperthyroidism that later progressed to Graves' ophthalmopathy. The rearrangement links TRBV7-7 to TRBJ2-5; D remains unclear. CDR3 sequence (DNA): TGTGCTAGCAGCCTAGGACGTTACGGGCTAGAGACCCAGTACTTC. This gives the protein CASSLGRYGLETQYF.